This T cell receptor (beta chain) is drawn from a study of shared clonotypes between healthy human individuals. Study results and caveats: In a few donors, around 5% of naive CD4 clonotypes appeared in common.

Generated by immunoSEQ multiplex PCR, the TCRdb table keeps only in-frame clones and is missing some. The sample consists of around 2,000,000 clones, about 95% of them appearing once. Turning to this clone: The antigen is undetermined.

Trimming pared 4 bases from V and 7 bases from J, leaving 11 bases between. The CDR3 sequence is 13 residues long. Germline CDR1 SGHDT, CDR2 YYEEEE. Naive CD8 cells, CD45RO-negative and positively selected for CCR7, excluded terminally differentiated effector memory CD45RA+ cells. The donors, all of them Caucasian adults, lived in Nashville, Tennessee. The chain recombines TRBV5-6 with TRBJ2-2, with TRBD2 as a possible D gene (6 bases). The sample consisted of naive CD8+ T cells sorted from blood. The sequence was collected from a man between 18 and 35 years old in good health. The CDR3 protein is CASSPTGVGELFF. The CDR3 nucleotides read TGTGCCAGCAGCCCGACGGGGGTCGGGGAGCTGTTTTTT.